The entry that follows covers one T cell receptor (beta chain) sequence. The sample comes from a study of control samples from healthy donors and cancer patients. Some clones are missing from TCRdb's copy, which holds only in-frame ones; the method was immunoSEQ multiplex PCR. The sample shows some 95,000 clones, roughly 92% of them seen only once. Germline-derived CDR1 and CDR2 are SGHVS and FNYEAQ. The CDR3 contains 13 residues. V was pared by 1 base and J by 1 base, with 4 bases between. The sequencing sample was made of blood. The gene calls are TRBV7-6 and TRBJ1-1; D not resolved. This receptor was taken from a human donor in good health. The donor label of this sample is uncertain. Here the CDR3 reads CASSLGENTEAFF. The CDR3 DNA is TGTGCCAGCAGCTTAGGAGAGAACACTGAAGCTTTCTTT. Full variable domain (rest looked up from reference TRBV7-6 and TRBJ1-1): GAGVSQSPRYKVTKRGQDVALRCDPISGHVSLYWYRQALGQGPEFLTYFNYEAQQDKSGLPNDRFSAERPEGSISTLTIQRTEQRDSAMYRCASSLGENTEAFFGQGTRLTVV.